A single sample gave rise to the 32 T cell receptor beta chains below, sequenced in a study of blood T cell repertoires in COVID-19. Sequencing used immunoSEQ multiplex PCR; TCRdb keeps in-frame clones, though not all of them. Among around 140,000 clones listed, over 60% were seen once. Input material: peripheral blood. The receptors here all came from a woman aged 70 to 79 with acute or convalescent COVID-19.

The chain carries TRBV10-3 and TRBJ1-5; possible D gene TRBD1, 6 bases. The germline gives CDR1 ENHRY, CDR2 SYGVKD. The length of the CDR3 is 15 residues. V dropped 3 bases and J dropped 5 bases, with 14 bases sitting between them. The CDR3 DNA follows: TGTGCCATCAGTGACCCGGGACAAAAGTATCAGCCCCAGCATTTT. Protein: CAISDPGQKYQPQHF.

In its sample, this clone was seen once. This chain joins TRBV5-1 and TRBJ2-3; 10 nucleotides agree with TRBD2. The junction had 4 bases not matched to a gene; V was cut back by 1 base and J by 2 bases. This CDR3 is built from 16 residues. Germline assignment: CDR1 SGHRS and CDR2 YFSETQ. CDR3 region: CASSLTGTSATDTQYF. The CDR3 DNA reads TGCGCCAGCAGCTTGACCGGGACTAGCGCCACAGATACGCAGTATTTT. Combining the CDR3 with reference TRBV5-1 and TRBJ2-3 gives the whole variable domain KAGVTQTPRYLIKTRGQQVTLSCSPISGHRSVSWYQQTPGQGLQFLFEYFSETQRNKGNFPGRFSGRQFSNSRSEMNVSTLELGDSALYLCASSLTGTSATDTQYFGPGTRLTVL.

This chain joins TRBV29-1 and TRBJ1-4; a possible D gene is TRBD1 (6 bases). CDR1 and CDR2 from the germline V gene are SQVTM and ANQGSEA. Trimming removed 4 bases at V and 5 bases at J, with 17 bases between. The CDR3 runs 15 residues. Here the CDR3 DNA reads TGCAGCGTTGCATCCGGGCAGGGGCCAAATGAAAAACTGTTTTTT. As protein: CSVASGQGPNEKLFF.

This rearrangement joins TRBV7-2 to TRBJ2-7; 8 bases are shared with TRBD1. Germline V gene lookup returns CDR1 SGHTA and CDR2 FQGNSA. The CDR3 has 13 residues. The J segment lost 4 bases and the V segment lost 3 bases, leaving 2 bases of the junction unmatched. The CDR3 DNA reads TGTGCCAGCAGCTTGGGGACAGGATACGAGCAGTACTTC. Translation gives CASSLGTGYEQYF.

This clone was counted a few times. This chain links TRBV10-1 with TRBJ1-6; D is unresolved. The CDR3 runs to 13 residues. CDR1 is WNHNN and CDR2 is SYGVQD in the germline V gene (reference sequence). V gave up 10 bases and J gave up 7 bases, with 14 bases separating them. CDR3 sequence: CATRQTLNSPLHF. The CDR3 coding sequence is TGCGCCACCCGACAAACTTTAAATTCACCCCTCCACTTT.

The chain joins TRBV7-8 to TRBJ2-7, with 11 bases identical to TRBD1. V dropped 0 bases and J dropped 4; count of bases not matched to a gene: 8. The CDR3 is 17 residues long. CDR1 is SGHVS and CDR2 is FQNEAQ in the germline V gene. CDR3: CASSLAGQGALGYEQYF. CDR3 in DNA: TGTGCCAGCAGCTTAGCCGGACAGGGGGCCCTCGGGTACGAGCAGTACTTC.

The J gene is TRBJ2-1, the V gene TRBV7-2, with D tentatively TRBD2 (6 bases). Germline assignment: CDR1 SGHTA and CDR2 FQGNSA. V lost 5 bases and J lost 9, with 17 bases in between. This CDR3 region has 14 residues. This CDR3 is CASSVNGGIGEQFF. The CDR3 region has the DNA TGTGCCAGCAGCGTAAACGGGGGTATCGGTGAGCAGTTCTTC. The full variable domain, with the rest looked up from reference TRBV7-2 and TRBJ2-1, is GAGVSQSPSNKVTEKGKDVELRCDPISGHTALYWYRQSLGQGLEFLIYFQGNSAPDKSGLPSDRFSAERTGGSVSTLTIQRTQQEDSAVYLCASSVNGGIGEQFFGPGTRLTVL.

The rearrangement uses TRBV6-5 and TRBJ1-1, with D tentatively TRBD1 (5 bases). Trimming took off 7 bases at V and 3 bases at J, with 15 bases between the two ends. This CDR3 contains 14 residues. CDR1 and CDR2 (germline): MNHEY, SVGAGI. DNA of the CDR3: TGTGCCAGCAAGTACGCAGGGATCTACACTGAAGCTTTCTTT. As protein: CASKYAGIYTEAFF.

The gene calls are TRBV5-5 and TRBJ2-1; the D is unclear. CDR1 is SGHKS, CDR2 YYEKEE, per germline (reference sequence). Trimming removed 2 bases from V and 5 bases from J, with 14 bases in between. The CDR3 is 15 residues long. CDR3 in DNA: TGTGCCAGCAGCTTACTCCACTCGGTCGACAATGAGCAGTTCTTC. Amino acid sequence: CASSLLHSVDNEQFF.

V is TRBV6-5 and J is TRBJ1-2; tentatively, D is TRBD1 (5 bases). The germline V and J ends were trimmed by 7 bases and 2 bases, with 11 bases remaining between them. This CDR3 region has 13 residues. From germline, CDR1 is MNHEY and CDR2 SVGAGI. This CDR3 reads CASKRGPNYGYTF. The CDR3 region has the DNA TGTGCCAGCAAGCGGGGCCCCAACTATGGCTACACCTTC.

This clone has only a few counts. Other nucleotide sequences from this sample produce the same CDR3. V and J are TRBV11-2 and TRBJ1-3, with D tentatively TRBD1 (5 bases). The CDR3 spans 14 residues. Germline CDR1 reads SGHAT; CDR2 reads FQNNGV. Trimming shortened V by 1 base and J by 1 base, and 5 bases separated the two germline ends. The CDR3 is CASSLAGSGNTIYF. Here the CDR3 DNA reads TGTGCCAGCAGCTTAGCAGGGTCTGGAAACACCATATATTTT.

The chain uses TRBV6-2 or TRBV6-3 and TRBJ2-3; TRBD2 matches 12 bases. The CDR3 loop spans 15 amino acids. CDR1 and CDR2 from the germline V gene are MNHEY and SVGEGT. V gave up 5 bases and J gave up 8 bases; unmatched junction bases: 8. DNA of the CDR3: TGTGCCAGCAGTCGACTAGCGGGAGCCTCGAGTACGCAGTATTTT. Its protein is CASSRLAGASSTQYF.

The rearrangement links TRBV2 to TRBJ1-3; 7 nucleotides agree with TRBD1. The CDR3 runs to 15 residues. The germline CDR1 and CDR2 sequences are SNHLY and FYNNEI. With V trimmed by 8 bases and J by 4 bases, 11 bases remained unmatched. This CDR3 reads CASDPDGTAGNTIYF. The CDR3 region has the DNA TGTGCCAGCGATCCAGACGGGACAGCCGGAAACACCATATATTTT.

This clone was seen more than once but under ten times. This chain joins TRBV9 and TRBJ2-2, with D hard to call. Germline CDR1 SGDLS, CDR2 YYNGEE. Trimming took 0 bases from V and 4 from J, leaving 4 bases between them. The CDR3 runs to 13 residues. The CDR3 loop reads CASSVDGTGELFF. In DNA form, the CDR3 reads TGTGCCAGCAGCGTAGACGGCACCGGGGAGCTGTTTTTT.

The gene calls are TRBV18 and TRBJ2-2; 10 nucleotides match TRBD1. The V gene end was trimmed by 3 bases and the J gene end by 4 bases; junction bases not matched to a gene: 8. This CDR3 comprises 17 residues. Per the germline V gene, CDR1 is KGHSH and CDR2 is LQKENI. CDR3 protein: CASSPSRTGGRTGELFF. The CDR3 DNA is TGTGCCAGCTCACCGAGCAGGACAGGGGGTCGCACCGGGGAGCTGTTTTTT.

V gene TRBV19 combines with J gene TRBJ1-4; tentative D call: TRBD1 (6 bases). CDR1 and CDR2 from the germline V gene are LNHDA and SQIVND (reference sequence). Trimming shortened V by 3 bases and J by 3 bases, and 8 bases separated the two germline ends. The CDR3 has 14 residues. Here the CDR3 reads CASSIPGANEKLFF. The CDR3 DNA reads TGTGCCAGTAGTATCCCAGGGGCTAATGAAAAACTGTTTTTT.

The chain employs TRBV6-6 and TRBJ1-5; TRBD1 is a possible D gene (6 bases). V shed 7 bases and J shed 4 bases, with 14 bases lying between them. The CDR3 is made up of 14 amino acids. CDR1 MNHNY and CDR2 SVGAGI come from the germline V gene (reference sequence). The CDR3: CASIRGGENQPQHF. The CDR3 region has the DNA TGTGCCAGCATTCGTGGGGGCGAAAATCAGCCCCAGCATTTT.

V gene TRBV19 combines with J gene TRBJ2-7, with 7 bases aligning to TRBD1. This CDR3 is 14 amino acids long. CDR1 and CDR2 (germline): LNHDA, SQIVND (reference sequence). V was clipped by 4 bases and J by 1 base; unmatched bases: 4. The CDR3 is CASSTGTESYEQYF. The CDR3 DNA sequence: TGTGCCAGTAGTACGGGGACAGAATCCTACGAGCAGTACTTC.

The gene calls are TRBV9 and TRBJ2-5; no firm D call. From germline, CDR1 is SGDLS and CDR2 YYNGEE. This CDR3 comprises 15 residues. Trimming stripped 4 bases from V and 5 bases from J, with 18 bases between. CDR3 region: CASSRTIGHGETQYF. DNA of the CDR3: TGTGCCAGCAGCAGAACTATAGGTCATGGGGAGACCCAGTACTTC.

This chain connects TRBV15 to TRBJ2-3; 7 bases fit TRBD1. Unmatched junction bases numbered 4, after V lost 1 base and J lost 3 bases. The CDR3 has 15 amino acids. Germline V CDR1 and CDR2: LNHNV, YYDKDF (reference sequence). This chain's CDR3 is CATSRGQGNTDTQYF. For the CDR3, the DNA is TGTGCCACCAGCAGAGGACAGGGAAATACAGATACGCAGTATTTT.

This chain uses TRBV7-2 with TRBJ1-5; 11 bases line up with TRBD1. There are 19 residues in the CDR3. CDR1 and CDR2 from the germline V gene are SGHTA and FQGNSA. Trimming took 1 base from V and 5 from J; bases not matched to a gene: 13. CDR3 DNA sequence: TGTGCCAGCAGCTTAGTTTCCAGGCCGGGACAGGGGGTCCATCAGCCCCAGCATTTT. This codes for CASSLVSRPGQGVHQPQHF.

CDR3 bases: TGTGCCAGCACCTCCGGGACAGGGACCTACGAGCAGTACTTC. It specifies CASTSGTGTYEQYF. This rearrangement joins TRBV28 to TRBJ2-7, with 9 positions matching TRBD1. The CDR3 runs to 14 residues. J was trimmed by 2 bases and V by 7 bases; bases with no gene match: 6. Germline CDR1 and CDR2: MDHEN and SYDVKM. Complete variable domain (other parts from reference TRBV28 and TRBJ2-7): DVKVTQSSRYLVKRTGEKVFLECVQDMDHENMFWYRQDPGLGLRLIYFSYDVKMKEKGDIPEGYSVSREKKERFSLILESASTNQTSMYLCASTSGTGTYEQYFGPGTRLTVT.

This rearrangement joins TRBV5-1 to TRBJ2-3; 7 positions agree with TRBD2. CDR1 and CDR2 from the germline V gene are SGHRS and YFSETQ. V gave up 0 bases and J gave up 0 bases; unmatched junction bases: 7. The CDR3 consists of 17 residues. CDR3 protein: CASSLEIAGESTDTQYF. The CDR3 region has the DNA TGCGCCAGCAGCTTGGAGATCGCGGGGGAGAGCACAGATACGCAGTATTTT.

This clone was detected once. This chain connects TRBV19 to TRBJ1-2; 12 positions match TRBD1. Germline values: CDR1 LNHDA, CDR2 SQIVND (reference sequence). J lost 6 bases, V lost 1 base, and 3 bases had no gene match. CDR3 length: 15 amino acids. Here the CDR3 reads CASSIGGTGGDGYTF. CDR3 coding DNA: TGTGCCAGTAGTATAGGGGGGACAGGGGGCGATGGCTACACCTTC.

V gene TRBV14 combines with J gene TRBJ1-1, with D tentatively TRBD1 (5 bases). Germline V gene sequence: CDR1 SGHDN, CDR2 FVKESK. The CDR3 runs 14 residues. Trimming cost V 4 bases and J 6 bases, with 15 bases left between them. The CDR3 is CASSPRGEGAEAFF. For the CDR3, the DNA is TGTGCCAGCAGCCCGCGGGGGGAGGGCGCTGAAGCTTTCTTT.

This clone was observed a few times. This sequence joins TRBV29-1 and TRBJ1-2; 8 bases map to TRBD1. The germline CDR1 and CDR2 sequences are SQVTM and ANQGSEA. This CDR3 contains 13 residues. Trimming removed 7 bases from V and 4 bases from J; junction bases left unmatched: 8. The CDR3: CSAGQGLGYGYTF. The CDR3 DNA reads TGCAGCGCCGGACAGGGATTGGGCTATGGCTACACCTTC.

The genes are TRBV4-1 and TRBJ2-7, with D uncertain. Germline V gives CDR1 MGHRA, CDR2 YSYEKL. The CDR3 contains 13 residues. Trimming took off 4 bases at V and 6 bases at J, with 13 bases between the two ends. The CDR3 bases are TGCGCCAGCAGCCGTTACACCACCGCCGAGCAGTACTTC. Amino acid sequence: CASSRYTTAEQYF.

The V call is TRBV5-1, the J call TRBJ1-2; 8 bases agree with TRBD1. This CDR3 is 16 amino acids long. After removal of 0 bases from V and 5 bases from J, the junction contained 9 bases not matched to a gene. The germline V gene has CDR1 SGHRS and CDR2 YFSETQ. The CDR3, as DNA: TGCGCCAGCAGCTTGGCCAGTTCTGACAGGGGATATGGCTACACCTTC. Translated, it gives CASSLASSDRGYGYTF.

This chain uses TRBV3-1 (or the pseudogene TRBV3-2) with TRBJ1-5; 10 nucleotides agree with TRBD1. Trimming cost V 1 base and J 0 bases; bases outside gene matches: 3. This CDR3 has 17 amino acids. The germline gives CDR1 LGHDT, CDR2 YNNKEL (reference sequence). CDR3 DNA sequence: TGTGCCAGCAGCCAAGCGGACAGGGGGTATAGCAATCAGCCCCAGCATTTT. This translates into CASSQADRGYSNQPQHF.

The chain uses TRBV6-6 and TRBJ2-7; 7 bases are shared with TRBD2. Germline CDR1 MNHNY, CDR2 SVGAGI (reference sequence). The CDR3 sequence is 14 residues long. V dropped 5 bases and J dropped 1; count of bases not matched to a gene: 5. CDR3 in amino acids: CASSKERGSYEQYF. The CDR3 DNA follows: TGTGCCAGCAGTAAGGAGCGGGGTTCCTACGAGCAGTACTTC.

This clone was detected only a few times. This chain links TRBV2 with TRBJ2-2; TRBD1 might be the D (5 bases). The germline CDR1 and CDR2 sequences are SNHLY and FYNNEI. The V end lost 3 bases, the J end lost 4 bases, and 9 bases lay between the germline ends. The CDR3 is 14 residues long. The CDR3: CASSEGQATGELFF. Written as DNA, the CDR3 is TGTGCCAGCAGTGAGGGGCAGGCCACCGGGGAGCTGTTTTTT.

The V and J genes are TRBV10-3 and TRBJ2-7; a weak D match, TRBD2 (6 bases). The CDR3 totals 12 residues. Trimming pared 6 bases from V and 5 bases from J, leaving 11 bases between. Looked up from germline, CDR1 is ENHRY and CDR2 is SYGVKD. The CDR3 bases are TGTGCCATCAGCCTAGGAGGGCACGAGCAGTACTTC. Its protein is CAISLGGHEQYF.